This T cell receptor beta chain was sequenced in a study of blood T cell repertoires in COVID-19. Looking at the study overall: COVID-19 samples collected from the United States, Italy and Spain covered acute and convalescent phases. The analysed material was cDNA or gDNA that came from T cells, B-cell-depleted T cells, or PBMCs.

CDR3 length equals 14 residues. With 1 base removed from V and 7 bases from J, the gap between germline ends came to 11 bases. Germline V lookup: CDR1 KGHSH, CDR2 LQKENI. Per the original data handling: How many nucleated cells were present was estimated from reference gene primer amplification. TCRdb keeps only in-frame clones here, not all; method: immunoSEQ multiplex PCR. The D gene and trimming were derived from the DNA, and the V and J assignments and clone size from that table. The sample has tens of thousands of clones; approximately 84% are singletons. The source material was peripheral blood. The source is a man in his 70s with active COVID-19. The chain recombines TRBV18 with TRBJ1-5; D not resolved. In nucleotides, the CDR3 is TGTGCCAGCTCACCACAGAGGGTCGGGCAGCCCCAGCATTTT. This translates into CASSPQRVGQPQHF. Filled out from reference TRBV18 and TRBJ1-5, the complete variable domain reads NAGVMQNPRHLVRRRGQEARLRCSPMKGHSHVYWYRQLPEEGLKFMVYLQKENIIDESGMPKERFSAEFPKEGPSILRIQQVVRGDSAAYFCASSPQRVGQPQHFGDGTRLSIL.